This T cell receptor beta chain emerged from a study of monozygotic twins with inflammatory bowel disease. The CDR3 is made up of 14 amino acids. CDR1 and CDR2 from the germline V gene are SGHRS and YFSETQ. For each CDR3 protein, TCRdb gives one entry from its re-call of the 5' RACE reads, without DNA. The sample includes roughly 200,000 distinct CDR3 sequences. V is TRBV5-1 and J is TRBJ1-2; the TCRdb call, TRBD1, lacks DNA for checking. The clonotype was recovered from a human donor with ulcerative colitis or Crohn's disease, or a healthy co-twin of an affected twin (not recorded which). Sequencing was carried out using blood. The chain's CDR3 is CASRLGTGHYGYTF.